These 30 T cell receptor beta chains were sequenced from one sample in a study of T-cell reconstitution after alpha-beta-depleted transplantation in children. For TCRbeta, the library was prepared with unique molecular identifiers. MiXCR, run by TCRdb on the PCR reads, gives a single entry per CDR3 protein. In the table there are approximately 340,000 distinct CDR3 sequences, approximately 10% of which are singletons. The sample was PBMCs from the stem cell graft donor, taken from the stem cell graft. Source of these receptors: a human donor who donated a stem cell graft to a child with acute lymphoblastic leukemia.

This clonotype turned up a few times. One end of the junction varies from germline; a read error may be responsible. The chain is built from TRBV6-4 and TRBJ1-4; TRBD1 might be the D (6 bases). In germline, CDR1 is MRHNA, CDR2 SNTAGT. The CDR3 covers 11 residues. CDR3 in amino acids: CASSPFRTARF. The DNA for the CDR3 is TGTGCCAGCAGTCCTTTCAGGACAGCCCGTTTT.

This clonotype came up a few times. V and J are TRBV29-1 and TRBJ1-5; D is unclear. The CDR3 loop spans 13 amino acids. The germline V gene encodes CDR1 SQVTM and CDR2 ANQGSEA. Trimming removed 0 bases from V and 4 bases from J, with 7 bases in between. This CDR3 reads CSVEESTNQPQHF. The CDR3 nucleotides are TGCAGCGTTGAAGAGTCCACAAATCAGCCCCAGCATTTT.

CDR3 amino acids: CATSDLTWVGLDRSYNEQFF. The DNA of the CDR3 is TGTGCCACCAGTGATTTGACATGGGTAGGACTGGACCGCTCCTACAATGAGCAGTTCTTC. J is TRBJ2-1 and V is TRBV24-1, with D possibly matching TRBD2 (5 bases). Trimming took off 0 bases at V and 0 bases at J, with 20 bases between the two ends. Germline V gives CDR1 KGHDR, CDR2 SFDVKD. The CDR3 is 20 residues long.

Only a few counts were recorded for this clonotype. The rearrangement links TRBV24-1 to TRBJ2-2, with D possibly matching TRBD1 (7 bases). CDR1 is KGHDR and CDR2 is SFDVKD in the germline V gene. Deletions cut 3 bases from V and 0 bases from J, with 16 bases between. The CDR3 has 18 residues. This CDR3 reads CATSDPHRGTANTGELFF. CDR3 DNA: TGTGCCACCAGTGATCCCCACCGCGGGACAGCGAACACCGGGGAGCTGTTTTTT.

The rearrangement uses TRBV5-1 and TRBJ2-1; 14 bases fit TRBD2. This CDR3 contains 15 residues. Germline loops: CDR1 SGHRS, CDR2 YFSETQ. V lost 4 bases to trimming and J lost 8 bases; unmatched junction nucleotides: 5. DNA of the CDR3: TGCGCCAGCAGCGGGACTAGCGGGAGTTCCCATGAGCAGTTCTTC. It encodes CASSGTSGSSHEQFF.

This sequence joins TRBV20-1 and TRBJ2-5; 8 nucleotides line up with TRBD1. This CDR3 is 15 amino acids long. Germline V CDR1 and CDR2: DFQATT, SNEGSKA (reference sequence). J lost 4 bases, V lost 0 bases, and 7 bases had no gene match. The CDR3 is CSARDLSRGRETQYF. In nucleotides, the CDR3 is TGCAGTGCTAGAGATCTCTCCAGGGGGCGAGAGACCCAGTACTTC.

This clonotype was counted many times. The chain is built from TRBV12-3 or TRBV12-4 and TRBJ2-1; TRBD2 matches 7 bases. The CDR3 extends over 13 amino acids. The V gene end was trimmed by 8 bases and the J gene end by 7 bases; junction bases not matched to a gene: 8. The CDR3 is CASGREALNEQFF. As DNA, the CDR3 is TGTGCCAGCGGTCGGGAGGCGTTAAATGAGCAGTTCTTC.

This clonotype showed up just a few times. The rearrangement joins TRBV12-3 or TRBV12-4 to TRBJ1-1; the match to TRBD1 covers 10 bases. The CDR3 loop spans 14 amino acids. V shed 6 bases, J shed 3 bases, and the junction held 4 bases outside the gene matches. The chain's CDR3 is CASSHGTGDTEAFF. The CDR3 DNA sequence: TGTGCCAGCAGCCACGGGACAGGGGACACTGAAGCTTTCTTT.

This clonotype occurred a few times. The chain recombines TRBV6-1 with TRBJ2-2; weak D call: TRBD2 (5 bases). The CDR3 totals 16 residues. CDR1 is MNHNS and CDR2 is SASEGT in the germline V gene. The V end lost 7 bases, the J end lost 4 bases, and 19 bases lay between the germline ends. The CDR3 region has the DNA TGTGCCAGCAACAAACGGTCGGGGTTAAGCACCGGGGAGCTGTTTTTT. Protein: CASNKRSGLSTGELFF.

There are a few counts of this clonotype. The rearrangement joins TRBV6-1 to TRBJ2-7; 9 bases are a match to TRBD1. The J segment lost 6 bases and the V segment lost 6 bases, leaving 6 bases of the junction unmatched. The CDR3 runs 13 residues. CDR1 and CDR2 from the germline V gene are MNHNS and SASEGT. The CDR3 spells CASRGTGFGEQYF. CDR3 sequence (DNA): TGTGCCAGCAGGGGGACAGGGTTTGGCGAGCAGTACTTC.

V usage is TRBV6-2 or TRBV6-3 and J usage is TRBJ2-4, with TRBD2 identical over 11 bases. In germline, CDR1 is MNHEY, CDR2 SVGEGT. CDR3 size: 20 residues. V shed 0 bases and J 0 bases; nucleotides not matched to a gene: 10. CDR3 sequence (DNA): TGTGCCAGCAGTTACTCGGATAGCGGGAGGGCCGGGGGAGCCAAAAACATTCAGTACTTC. Encoded protein: CASSYSDSGRAGGAKNIQYF.

The gene calls are TRBV12-3 or TRBV12-4 and TRBJ1-5; the D is unclear. The CDR3 spans 16 residues. V lost 6 bases to trimming and J lost 1 base, with 16 bases between them. The CDR3 spells CASSPRGLRSNQPQHF. The CDR3, as DNA: TGTGCCAGCAGCCCGCGAGGGCTGCGAAGCAATCAGCCCCAGCATTTT.

The chain employs TRBV3-1 and TRBJ2-7, with TRBD1 identical over 7 bases. This CDR3 comprises 15 residues. The germline gives CDR1 LGHDT, CDR2 YNNKEL (reference sequence). J was trimmed by 2 bases and V by 1 base; bases with no gene match: 5. Here the CDR3 reads CASSQGPGQAYEQYF. The CDR3 DNA reads as TGTGCCAGCAGCCAAGGCCCAGGACAGGCCTACGAGCAGTACTTC.

This clonotype was picked up a small number of times. This chain connects TRBV7-2 to TRBJ2-7; 8 positions agree with TRBD2. The CDR3 runs to 16 residues. The germline gives CDR1 SGHTA, CDR2 FQGNSA. Trimming took 3 bases from V and 0 from J; bases not matched to a gene: 7. CDR3 nucleotides: TGTGCCAGCAGCTTGGGCAGACTAGCGTTCTCCTACGAGCAGTACTTC. The encoded protein is CASSLGRLAFSYEQYF.

The chain couples TRBV7-9 to TRBJ2-7, with 8 bases lining up with TRBD1. Germline CDR1 reads SEHNR; CDR2 reads FQNEAQ (reference sequence). This CDR3 region has 16 residues. The V gene end was trimmed by 5 bases and the J gene end by 6 bases; junction bases not matched to a gene: 15. CDR3 DNA: TGTGCCAGCAGCACCCTAGGGGGGACAGGATCTGCCGAGCAGTACTTC. It specifies CASSTLGGTGSAEQYF.

This clonotype was seen only a few times. The chain uses TRBV25-1 and TRBJ2-2, with D hard to call. The CDR3 spans 13 residues. Deletions cut 4 bases from V and 6 bases from J, with 9 bases between. Germline V gene lookup returns CDR1 MGHDK and CDR2 SYGVNS. CDR3 bases: TGTGCCAGCAGTGTACAGCTTTCCGGGGAGCTGTTTTTT. This gives the protein CASSVQLSGELFF.

The chain has TRBV9 and TRBJ2-3; D is ambiguous. The V gene's germline CDR1 is SGDLS and CDR2 YYNGEE. The CDR3 has 14 residues. V lost 4 bases and J lost 0, with 9 bases in between. This CDR3 is CASSIRTSTDTQYF. DNA of the CDR3: TGTGCCAGCAGCATCCGGACCAGCACAGATACGCAGTATTTT.

Only a few counts were recorded for this clonotype. The V gene is TRBV15, the J gene TRBJ2-5; unclear D gene. This CDR3 contains 13 residues. Germline CDR1 is LNHNV and CDR2 is YYDKDF (reference sequence). Trimming took off 8 bases at V and 4 bases at J, with 14 bases between the two ends. CDR3 loop: CATEDRPGETQYF. The CDR3 nucleotides are TGTGCCACCGAGGACCGTCCTGGAGAGACCCAGTACTTC.

This chain uses TRBV7-9 with TRBJ2-7; TRBD2 agrees at 9 bases. The CDR3 runs 16 residues. V lost 0 bases to trimming and J lost 3 bases; unmatched junction nucleotides: 6. CDR1 SEHNR and CDR2 FQNEAQ come from the germline V gene (reference sequence). CDR3 coding DNA: TGTGCCAGCAGCTTAGCCCCGGGACTAGCAGGCTACGAGCAGTACTTC. Its translation is CASSLAPGLAGYEQYF.

This clonotype was detected a few times. V is TRBV27 and J is TRBJ2-2, with D unresolved. V lost 3 bases to trimming and J lost 0 bases, with 8 bases between them. CDR3 length equals 15 residues. In germline, CDR1 is MNHEY, CDR2 SMNVEV (reference sequence). The CDR3 nucleotides are TGTGCCAGCAGTTTTTCTCCAGCGAACACCGGGGAGCTGTTTTTT. Its translation: CASSFSPANTGELFF.

This clonotype was seen only a few times. The rearrangement links TRBV10-2 to TRBJ2-2, with 8 bases aligning to TRBD1. This CDR3 has 16 residues. From germline, CDR1 is WSHSY and CDR2 SAAADI. V was clipped by 0 bases and J by 3 bases; unmatched bases: 3. CDR3 DNA sequence: TGCGCCAGCAGTGAGTCGACAGGGGCCCACACCGGGGAGCTGTTTTTT. It is translated as CASSESTGAHTGELFF.

This clonotype was recorded at least ten times. This chain links TRBV7-9 with TRBJ2-3; TRBD1 might be the D (6 bases). The CDR3 length is 15 residues. CDR1 and CDR2 from the germline V gene are SEHNR and FQNEAQ (reference sequence). Trimming removed 0 bases at V and 4 bases at J, with 11 bases between. The CDR3 region has the DNA TGTGCCAGCAGCTTAGCAAACAGGGTATCAGATACGCAGTATTTT. It translates to CASSLANRVSDTQYF.

V usage is TRBV7-2 and J usage is TRBJ1-4; D ambiguous. The CDR3 consists of 13 residues. Trimming took off 6 bases at V and 4 bases at J, with 9 bases between the two ends. From germline, CDR1 is SGHTA and CDR2 FQGNSA. CDR3 sequence reads: CASRSRLNEKLFF. The CDR3 DNA follows: TGTGCCAGCAGGTCGAGGCTTAATGAAAAACTGTTTTTT.

The rearrangement links TRBV6-2 or TRBV6-3 to TRBJ2-3, with no clear D. Germline V CDR1 and CDR2: MNHEY, SVGEGT. V was trimmed by 5 bases and J by 1 base, leaving 13 bases between them. The CDR3 spans 15 residues. The CDR3 region is CASSPRFRGTDTQYF. In DNA form, the CDR3 reads TGTGCCAGCAGTCCCCGGTTTAGGGGCACAGATACGCAGTATTTT.

This clonotype showed up many times. J is TRBJ2-5 and V is TRBV6-5; D not resolved. The germline CDR1 and CDR2 sequences are MNHEY and SVGAGI. CDR3 length: 13 amino acids. Trimming took 0 bases from V and 5 from J, leaving 7 bases between them. CDR3 bases: TGTGCCAGCAGTTACTCGGATCCCGAGACCCAGTACTTC. The encoded protein is CASSYSDPETQYF.

There are many counts of this clonotype. The V and J genes are TRBV4-3 and TRBJ2-1; D gene unclear. The germline gives CDR1 LGHNA, CDR2 YSLEER. The CDR3 spans 12 residues. Deletions cut 4 bases from V and 8 bases from J, with 9 bases between. The CDR3 region has the DNA TGCGCCAGCAGCCCCTCTCGGTATGAGCAGTTCTTC. Amino acids: CASSPSRYEQFF.

This clonotype has more than one count but fewer than ten. V and J are TRBV29-1 and TRBJ2-1; D not certain. In germline, CDR1 is SQVTM, CDR2 ANQGSEA. This CDR3 comprises 13 residues. Trimming took off 4 bases at V and 5 bases at J, with 12 bases between the two ends. The CDR3 sequence is CSVVDSWDNEQFF. The CDR3 bases are TGCAGCGTTGTGGATAGTTGGGACAATGAGCAGTTCTTC.

This clonotype was found a few times. The chain combines TRBV7-6 with TRBJ1-4; D ambiguous. The CDR3 extends over 15 amino acids. The V end lost 6 bases, the J end lost 4 bases, and 15 bases lay between the germline ends. The germline V gene has CDR1 SGHVS and CDR2 FNYEAQ. The DNA of the CDR3 is TGTGCCAGCAGATCTCTCGGACGGAATAATGAAAAACTGTTTTTT. Its protein product is CASRSLGRNNEKLFF.

Ten or more counts support this clonotype. Compared with germline, one end of the junction differs, possibly owing to a read error. This rearrangement joins TRBV7-2 to TRBJ2-5, with TRBD2 matching over 10 bases. Per the germline V gene, CDR1 is SGHTA and CDR2 is FQGNSA. This CDR3 has 15 amino acids. The CDR3 DNA follows: TGTGCCAGCAGCCCCCGACTAGCGGGTAGAGAGGCCCAGTACTTC. Translation gives CASSPRLAGREAQYF.

This clonotype was recorded many times. This chain connects TRBV28 to TRBJ2-1; D unresolved. This CDR3 comprises 13 residues. Trimming removed 7 bases from V and 1 base from J, with 8 bases in between. Germline V lookup: CDR1 MDHEN, CDR2 SYDVKM. The CDR3 loop is CASNVGSYNEQFF. Here the CDR3 DNA reads TGTGCCAGCAATGTTGGATCCTACAATGAGCAGTTCTTC.